This T cell receptor (beta chain) comes out of a study of cytomegalovirus exposure and HLA in healthy donors. Whole-study context: There were some 81 million unique TCRs (from HLA-typed donors) in an early data release. In terms of ancestry, the Caucasian-associated cluster contained about 81% of the roughly 400 genotyped donors. Study-level results: Information on immune exposure was restricted to one variable (CMV serostatus).

On this clone itself: The target antigen is unknown.

Researchers ran the PCR with 60 Vbeta and 13 Jbeta primers. The method was immunoSEQ multiplex PCR; TCRdb's version includes in-frame clones alone and lacks a portion of them. The profile shows approximately 150,000 clones, 70% to 80% of them singletons. Donors likely had unrecorded immune exposures despite being nominally healthy when sampled. After removal of 6 bases from V and 9 bases from J, the junction contained 8 bases not matched to a gene. The germline gives CDR1 SGHRS, CDR2 YFSETQ. The CDR3 extends over 13 amino acids. The TCR originated in a man in his forties in good health and CMV-seronegative. This chain connects TRBV5-1 to TRBJ2-2; 7 nucleotides line up with TRBD1. The material sequenced was PBMCs. This chain's CDR3 is CASKDVGGWELFF. The CDR3 bases are TGCGCCAGCAAAGATGTAGGGGGCTGGGAGCTGTTTTTT.